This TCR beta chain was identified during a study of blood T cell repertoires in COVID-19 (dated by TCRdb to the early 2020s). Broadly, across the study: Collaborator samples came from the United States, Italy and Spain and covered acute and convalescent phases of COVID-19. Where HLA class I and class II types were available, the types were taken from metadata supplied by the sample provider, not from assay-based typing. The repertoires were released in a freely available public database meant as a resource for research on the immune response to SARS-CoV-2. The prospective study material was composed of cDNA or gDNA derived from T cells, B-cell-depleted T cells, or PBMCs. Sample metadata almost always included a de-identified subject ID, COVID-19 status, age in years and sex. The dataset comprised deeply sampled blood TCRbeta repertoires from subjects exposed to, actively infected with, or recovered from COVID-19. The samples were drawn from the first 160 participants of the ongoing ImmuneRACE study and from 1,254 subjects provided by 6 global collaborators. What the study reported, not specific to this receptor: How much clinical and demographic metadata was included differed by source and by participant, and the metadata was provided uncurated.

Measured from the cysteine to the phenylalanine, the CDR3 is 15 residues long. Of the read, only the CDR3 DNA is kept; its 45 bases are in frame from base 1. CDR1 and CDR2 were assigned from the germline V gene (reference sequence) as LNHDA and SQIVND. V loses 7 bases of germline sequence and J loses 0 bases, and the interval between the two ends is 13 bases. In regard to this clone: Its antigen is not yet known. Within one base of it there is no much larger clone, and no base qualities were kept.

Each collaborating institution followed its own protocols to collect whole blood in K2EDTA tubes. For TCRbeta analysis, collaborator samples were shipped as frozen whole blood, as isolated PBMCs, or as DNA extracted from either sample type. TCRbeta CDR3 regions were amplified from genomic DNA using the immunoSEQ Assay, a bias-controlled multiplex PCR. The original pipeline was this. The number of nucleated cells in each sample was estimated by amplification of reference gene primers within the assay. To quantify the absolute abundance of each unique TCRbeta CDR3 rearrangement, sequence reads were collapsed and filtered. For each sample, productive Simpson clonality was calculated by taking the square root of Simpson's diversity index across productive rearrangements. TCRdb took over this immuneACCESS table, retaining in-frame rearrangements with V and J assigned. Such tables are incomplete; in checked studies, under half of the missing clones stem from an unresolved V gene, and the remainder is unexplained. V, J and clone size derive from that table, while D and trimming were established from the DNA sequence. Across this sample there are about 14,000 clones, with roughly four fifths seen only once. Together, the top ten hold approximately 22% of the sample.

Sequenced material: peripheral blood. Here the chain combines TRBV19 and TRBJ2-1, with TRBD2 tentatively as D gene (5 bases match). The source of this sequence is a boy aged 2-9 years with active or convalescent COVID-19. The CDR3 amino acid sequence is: CASNGGYNSYNEQFF. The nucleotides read TGTGCCAGTAACGGAGGCTACAACTCCTACAATGAGCAGTTCTTC. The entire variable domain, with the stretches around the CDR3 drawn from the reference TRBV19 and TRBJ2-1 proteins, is DGGITQSPKYLFRKEGQNVTLSCEQNLNHDAMYWYRQDPGQGLRLIYYSQIVNDFQKGDIAEGYSVSREKKESFPLTVTSAQKNPTAFYLCASNGGYNSYNEQFFGPGTRLTVL.